This T cell receptor beta chain comes out of a study of blood T cell repertoires in COVID-19 (dated by TCRdb to 2018 to 2020). Background for the entire study: Samples covering the acute and convalescent phases of COVID-19 were provided by collaborators in the United States, Italy and Spain. Nearly every sample came with metadata listing a de-identified subject ID, COVID-19 status, age in years and sex. The repertoires were released in a freely available public database meant as a resource for research on the immune response to SARS-CoV-2. Where available, HLA class I and class II types were obtained from metadata supplied by the sample provider rather than from assay-based typing. The material from the prospective study consisted of cDNA or gDNA derived from T cells, B-cell-depleted T cells, or PBMCs. Deeply sampled blood TCRbeta repertoires from subjects exposed to, actively infected with, or recovered from COVID-19 were included in the dataset. The samples were drawn from the first 160 participants of the ongoing ImmuneRACE study and from about 1,200 subjects provided by 6 global collaborators. What the study reported, not specific to this receptor: Clinical and demographic metadata were provided uncurated, with the amount varying by source and participant.

Clipping removes 0 bases from V and 6 bases from J, with 3 as the unmatched junction base count. From its cysteine to its phenylalanine, the CDR3 spans 15 amino acids. The read is trimmed to its CDR3 DNA, 45 bases read in frame from base 1. Reading the germline V gene (reference sequence) gives CDR1 MNHEY and CDR2 SMNVEV. The collaborating institutions used their own protocols to collect whole blood in K2EDTA tubes. For TCRbeta analysis, collaborators shipped samples in one of three forms: frozen whole blood, isolated PBMCs, or DNA extracted from either of those sample types. TCRbeta CDR3 regions were amplified from genomic DNA by means of the immunoSEQ Assay, a bias-controlled multiplex PCR. On the study's bioinformatics: The number of nucleated cells in each sample was estimated by amplification of reference gene primers within the assay. To quantify the absolute abundance of each unique TCRbeta CDR3 rearrangement, sequence reads were collapsed and filtered. For each sample, productive Simpson clonality was calculated as the square root of Simpson's diversity index over productive rearrangements. What TCRdb holds here is the immuneACCESS table cut down to in-frame rearrangements. Part of the clones is not present; checked against another copy, under half of the missing clones reflect an unresolved V gene, and the others are unexplained. V, J and clone size are taken as reported in that table, and D and trimming were inferred from the DNA itself. The sample yields approximately 130,000 clones; more than 75% were counted once. Roughly 1.4% of the sample lies in the top ten.

As to this clone: Its antigen target is currently unknown. No qualities accompany the bases; no much larger clone lies one base away.

The rearranged segments are TRBV27 and TRBJ2-7, with 12 bases matching TRBD2. Sample: peripheral blood. The origin of this receptor is a human donor in a cohort sampled during active COVID-19. The CDR3 amino acid sequence is: CASSLSGLAGIEQYF. The DNA sequence follows: TGTGCCAGCAGTTTATCCGGACTAGCGGGAATCGAGCAGTACTTC.